The 30 T cell receptor beta chains presented below share a single source sample, sequenced in a study of control samples from healthy donors and cancer patients. The repertoire was sequenced with immunoSEQ multiplex PCR; TCRdb's copy has only in-frame clones and lacks some. The data hold approximately 69,000 clones, with more than 70% observed a single time. Source material: PBMCs. The receptors were gathered from a man aged 55 to 70 with colorectal cancer.

The chain links TRBV28 to TRBJ1-2; 7 positions match TRBD1. This CDR3 contains 15 residues. Germline V gene sequence: CDR1 MDHEN, CDR2 SYDVKM. V gave up 4 bases and J gave up 0 bases; unmatched junction bases: 5. The CDR3 here is CASSSDRVANYGYTF. CDR3 sequence (DNA): TGTGCCAGCAGTTCTGACAGGGTTGCTAACTATGGCTACACCTTC.

The rearrangement uses TRBV9 and TRBJ1-4; no firm D call. Per the germline V gene, CDR1 is SGDLS and CDR2 is YYNGEE. Between the trimmed V and J ends, which lost 0 bases and 2 bases, there was a span of 8 bases. CDR3 length: 15 amino acids. CDR3 loop: CASSVGSATNEKLFF. In DNA, the CDR3 is TGTGCCAGCAGCGTAGGGTCCGCCACTAATGAAAAACTGTTTTTT.

V usage is TRBV25-1 and J usage is TRBJ2-7; 9 bases align to TRBD2. Germline CDR1 MGHDK, CDR2 SYGVNS. There are 15 residues in the CDR3. V dropped 8 bases and J dropped 0; count of bases not matched to a gene: 8. The CDR3 here is CASGGGAGGSYEQYF. CDR3 DNA: TGTGCCAGCGGCGGGGGGGCAGGGGGCTCCTACGAGCAGTACTTC.

The CDR3 DNA reads as TGTGCCAGCAGTTACTCGATGGGTATTCAGCCCCAGCATTTT. This codes for CASSYSMGIQPQHF. V and J are TRBV6-5 and TRBJ1-5, with unresolved D. This CDR3 contains 14 residues. Germline-derived CDR1 and CDR2 are MNHEY and SVGAGI. Deletions cut 0 bases from V and 6 bases from J, with 9 bases between.

J is TRBJ1-1 and V is TRBV6-4; a weak D match, TRBD1 (5 bases). The V end lost 3 bases, the J end lost 5 bases, and 10 bases lay between the germline ends. Germline V CDR1 and CDR2: MRHNA, SNTAGT. This CDR3 contains 13 residues. The CDR3 region is CASSEARGTEAFF. Written as DNA, the CDR3 is TGTGCCAGCAGTGAAGCGAGGGGTACTGAAGCTTTCTTT.

The chain links TRBV9 to TRBJ2-7; D not resolved. Germline V CDR1 and CDR2: SGDLS, YYNGEE. Trimming removed 6 bases at V and 4 bases at J, with 11 bases between. There are 12 residues in the CDR3. CDR3 residues: CASMRRFYEQYF. CDR3 coding DNA: TGTGCCAGCATGAGGCGGTTTTACGAGCAGTACTTC.

The chain has TRBV6-5 and TRBJ2-3; either TRBD1 or TRBD2 may supply D (5 bases each). This CDR3 region has 15 residues. Trimming removed 2 bases from V and 2 bases from J, with 11 bases in between. Germline CDR1 MNHEY, CDR2 SVGAGI. The DNA of the CDR3 is TGTGCCAGCAGTTACAGTGGGACCCCCACAGATACGCAGTATTTT. Translation: CASSYSGTPTDTQYF.

The chain joins TRBV5-6 to TRBJ2-7, with TRBD1 matching 8 bases. Germline V gives CDR1 SGHDT, CDR2 YYEEEE. V gave up 2 bases and J gave up 2 bases; unmatched junction bases: 6. The CDR3 loop spans 15 amino acids. DNA of the CDR3: TGTGCCAGCAGCTTTGGACAGGGTGGTCCCTACGAGCAGTACTTC. Its translation is CASSFGQGGPYEQYF.

The chain couples TRBV5-3 to TRBJ1-6, with 7 bases identical to TRBD1. TRBV5-3 falls under the ORF class, with uncertain function. Unmatched junction bases numbered 4, after V lost 0 bases and J lost 4 bases. This CDR3 is built from 16 residues. This CDR3 is CARSLDGRGYNSPLHF. CDR3 coding DNA: TGTGCCAGAAGCTTGGATGGCAGGGGGTATAATTCACCCCTCCACTTT.

The V gene is TRBV5-4, the J gene TRBJ1-2; 8 bases line up with TRBD1. Trimming removed 4 bases from V and 1 base from J; junction bases left unmatched: 6. The CDR3 sequence is 15 residues long. Germline V lookup: CDR1 SGHNT, CDR2 YYREEE (reference sequence). CDR3 amino acids: CASSVGTGLNYGYTF. The CDR3 DNA follows: TGTGCCAGCAGCGTGGGGACAGGCCTTAACTATGGCTACACCTTC.

The genes are TRBV3-1 (or the pseudogene TRBV3-2) and TRBJ2-1; D gene uncertain. Trimming cost V 1 base and J 7 bases, with 11 bases left between them. This CDR3 has 14 residues. Germline V CDR1 and CDR2: LGHDT, YNNKEL (reference sequence). Here the CDR3 reads CASSQGSFSNEQFF. In DNA form, the CDR3 reads TGTGCCAGCAGCCAAGGATCCTTTTCGAATGAGCAGTTCTTC.

Here the CDR3 reads CASSSGLAGGLQETQYF. CDR3 nucleotide sequence: TGTGCCAGCAGCTCGGGACTAGCGGGGGGTCTTCAAGAGACCCAGTACTTC. The genes are TRBV7-9 and TRBJ2-5; 15 bases map to TRBD2. The CDR3 is 17 amino acids. V shed 4 bases and J 2 bases; nucleotides not matched to a gene: 5. Germline V CDR1 and CDR2: SEHNR, FQNEAQ (reference sequence).

This clone was observed a single time. The CDR3 sequence: CASAGTEVEVLYF. CDR3 coding DNA: TGTGCCAGCGCCGGAACCGAGGTTGAGGTCCTTTACTTC. This chain links TRBV7-9 with TRBJ2-5; D remains ambiguous. V dropped 8 bases and J dropped 14 bases, with 24 bases sitting between them. In germline, CDR1 is SEHNR, CDR2 FQNEAQ (reference sequence). This CDR3 contains 13 residues.

J is TRBJ1-6 and V is TRBV19; D is unresolved. The germline V and J ends were trimmed by 11 bases and 7 bases, with 3 bases remaining between them. CDR3 size: 9 residues. Germline-derived CDR1 and CDR2 are LNHDA and SQIVND (reference sequence). The CDR3 nucleotides are TGTGCCCCGAATTCACCCCTCCACTTT. It encodes CAPNSPLHF.

This clone was observed a handful of times. The rearrangement uses TRBV3-1 (or the pseudogene TRBV3-2) and TRBJ1-5; D is undetermined. This CDR3 region has 12 residues. Per germline, CDR1 LGHDT and CDR2 YNNKEL (reference sequence). V lost 1 base and J 6 bases, leaving 4 bases between the germline ends. The CDR3 DNA reads as TGTGCCAGCAGCCAAGTGGGTCAGCCCCAGCATTTT. Translating it yields CASSQVGQPQHF.

The rearrangement links TRBV6-5 to TRBJ1-5; TRBD1 matches 10 bases. Germline V lookup: CDR1 MNHEY, CDR2 SVGAGI. This CDR3 is built from 12 residues. V shed 9 bases, J shed 6 bases, and the junction held 2 bases outside the gene matches. DNA of the CDR3: TGTGCCAGTAGGACAGGGGGTCAGCCCCAGCATTTT. Its protein product is CASRTGGQPQHF.

The chain joins TRBV6-6 to TRBJ1-5; 9 bases fit TRBD1. CDR3 length equals 14 residues. From germline, CDR1 is MNHNY and CDR2 SVGAGI (reference sequence). Losses at the gene ends were 2 bases for V and 6 bases for J; bases not matched to a gene: 2. The CDR3 DNA reads TGTGCCAGCAGTTACAGGGGACAGGGTCAGCCCCAGCATTTT. This translates into CASSYRGQGQPQHF.

The chain combines TRBV12-2 with TRBJ1-2. TRBV12-2 is recorded as a pseudogene. The CDR3 contains 15 residues. The CDR3 nucleotides read TGTGCAAGTCGCTTAGCGAGGGACGACAACTATGGCTACACCTTC. It translates to CASRLARDDNYGYTF.

This clone was seen once. This chain uses TRBV2 with TRBJ2-3; possible D gene TRBD2, 7 bases. The V end lost 6 bases, the J end lost 3 bases, and 19 bases lay between the germline ends. The germline CDR1 and CDR2 sequences are SNHLY and FYNNEI. CDR3 length: 16 residues. The CDR3 is CASSALGGGGTDTQYF. For the CDR3, the DNA is TGTGCCAGCAGCGCCCTGGGGGGCGGGGGAACAGATACGCAGTATTTT.

This rearrangement joins TRBV7-9 to TRBJ1-4, with D unclear. Deletions cut 5 bases from V and 8 bases from J, with 9 bases between. From germline, CDR1 is SEHNR and CDR2 FQNEAQ (reference sequence). The length of the CDR3 is 12 residues. This chain's CDR3 is CASSPIQEKLFF. CDR3 coding DNA: TGTGCCAGCAGCCCAATCCAGGAAAAACTGTTTTTT.

The chain uses TRBV12-5 and TRBJ2-7, with D possibly being TRBD1 or TRBD2 (5 bases each). V was pared by 0 bases and J by 3 bases, with 18 bases between. CDR3 length: 17 amino acids. Germline lookup yields CDR1 LGHNT and CDR2 FRNRAP. The DNA for the CDR3 is TGTGCTAGTGGTTTGGTACGGGACGGGGAACTTTACTACGAGCAGTACTTC. Translation: CASGLVRDGELYYEQYF.

This clone is a singleton in its sample. The chain uses TRBV6-5 and TRBJ2-3, with no clear D. From germline, CDR1 is MNHEY and CDR2 SVGAGI. The length of the CDR3 is 13 residues. V lost 7 bases to trimming and J lost 0 bases, with 8 bases between them. The CDR3 loop is CASITYSTDTQYF. CDR3 nucleotides: TGTGCCAGCATCACCTACAGCACAGATACGCAGTATTTT.

V usage is TRBV3-1 (or the pseudogene TRBV3-2) and J usage is TRBJ2-2; tentatively, D is TRBD2 (7 bases). V was trimmed by 1 base and J by 0 bases, leaving 12 bases between them. CDR3 length equals 17 residues. CDR1 is LGHDT and CDR2 is YNNKEL in the germline V gene (reference sequence). CDR3 in amino acids: CASSQVGGGTNTGELFF. As DNA, the CDR3 is TGTGCCAGCAGCCAAGTGGGAGGGGGGACGAACACCGGGGAGCTGTTTTTT.

The rearrangement joins TRBV6-2 or TRBV6-3 to TRBJ2-7, with 8 bases lining up with TRBD2. Germline V gives CDR1 MNHEY, CDR2 SVGEGT. The V gene end was trimmed by 0 bases and the J gene end by 1 base; junction bases not matched to a gene: 2. The CDR3 spans 15 residues. The CDR3 reads CASSYSERGSYEQYF. CDR3 bases: TGTGCCAGCAGTTACTCGGAGCGGGGGTCCTACGAGCAGTACTTC.

The chain recombines TRBV7-2 with TRBJ2-7; 7 bases line up with TRBD1. This CDR3 spans 14 amino acids. Germline assignment: CDR1 SGHTA and CDR2 FQGNSA. V lost 3 bases and J lost 3; bases outside the gene matches: 5. CDR3 region: CASSFTGVYYEQYF. CDR3 in DNA: TGTGCCAGCAGCTTCACAGGGGTTTACTACGAGCAGTACTTC.

The J gene is TRBJ2-5, the V gene TRBV18; 11 bases are a match to TRBD2. CDR1 and CDR2 from the germline V gene are KGHSH and LQKENI. The CDR3 covers 18 residues. The V and J ends lost 6 bases and 3 bases, in that order; junction bases with no gene match: 15. Written as DNA, the CDR3 is TGTGCCAGCTCTCCATCCTACCTCCTAGCGGGGGGCAAAGAGACCCAGTACTTC. It is translated as CASSPSYLLAGGKETQYF.

The chain carries TRBV6-2 or TRBV6-3 and TRBJ2-7, with 7 bases aligning to TRBD2. This CDR3 is 14 amino acids long. V dropped 5 bases and J dropped 0; count of bases not matched to a gene: 4. Germline CDR1 is MNHEY and CDR2 is SVGEGT. CDR3 sequence: CASSVSSGSYEQYF. The DNA of the CDR3 is TGTGCCAGCAGTGTCTCTAGCGGCTCCTACGAGCAGTACTTC.

DNA of the CDR3: TGTGCCAGCTCACCAAGGGACAGGGCTAGCTACACCTTC. Its protein is CASSPRDRASYTF. The V call is TRBV18, the J call TRBJ1-2; 9 bases align to TRBD1. The CDR3 runs to 13 residues. The germline V gene has CDR1 KGHSH and CDR2 LQKENI. Unmatched junction bases numbered 4, after V lost 2 bases and J lost 9 bases.

V is TRBV10-3 and J is TRBJ2-7; 7 bases fit TRBD2. Germline V gene sequence: CDR1 ENHRY, CDR2 SYGVKD. The CDR3 is 13 residues long. V shed 9 bases and J 2 bases; nucleotides not matched to a gene: 7. CDR3 protein: CAIAGPPAYEQYF. As DNA, the CDR3 is TGTGCCATAGCGGGACCCCCAGCCTACGAGCAGTACTTC.

This chain links TRBV19 with TRBJ1-2; 10 bases fit TRBD1. The V gene end was trimmed by 5 bases and the J gene end by 3 bases; junction bases not matched to a gene: 15. The length of the CDR3 is 18 residues. Per germline, CDR1 LNHDA and CDR2 SQIVND (reference sequence). Here the CDR3 DNA reads TGTGCCAGTAGTCTAGTACCCTCCCCGACAGGGGGCTACTATGGCTACACCTTC. Translated, it gives CASSLVPSPTGGYYGYTF.